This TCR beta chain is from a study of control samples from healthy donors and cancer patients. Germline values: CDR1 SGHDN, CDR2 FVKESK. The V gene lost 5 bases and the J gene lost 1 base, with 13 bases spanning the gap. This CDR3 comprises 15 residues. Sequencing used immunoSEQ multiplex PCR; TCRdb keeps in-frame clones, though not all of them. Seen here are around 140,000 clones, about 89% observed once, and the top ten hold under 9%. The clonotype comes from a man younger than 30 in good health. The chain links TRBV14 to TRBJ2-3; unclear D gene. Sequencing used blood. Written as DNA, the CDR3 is TGTGCCAGCAGCTTGAGAGTAGCCGGCACAGATACGCAGTATTTT. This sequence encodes CASSLRVAGTDTQYF.